This TCR beta chain was recovered during a study of graft-versus-host responses after intestinal transplantation. Details on this clone: Its antigen is not identified.

Some clones are missing from TCRdb's copy, which holds only in-frame ones; the method was immunoSEQ multiplex PCR. The profile covers under 140,000 clones, with approximately 92% appearing a single time and roughly 0.5% taken by the ten largest. This clonotype was sampled from a human donor who received an intestinal transplant. Sequenced material: unstimulated CD8+ T cells sorted from spleen or lymph node cells, taken before intestinal transplant.

The CDR3 DNA sequence: TGTGCCAGTGGGGTGGGAGGGGGCAATCAGCCCCAGCATTTT. Encoded protein: CASGVGGGNQPQHF. The V gene is TRBV19, the J gene TRBJ1-5, with D maybe TRBD1 (5 bases). Germline V gene data show CDR1 as LNHDA and CDR2 as SQIVND (reference sequence). CDR3 size: 14 residues. Trimming pared 8 bases from V and 2 bases from J, leaving 13 bases between. Full variable domain (remainder filled in from reference TRBV19 and TRBJ1-5): DGGITQSPKYLFRKEGQNVTLSCEQNLNHDAMYWYRQDPGQGLRLIYYSQIVNDFQKGDIAEGYSVSREKKESFPLTVTSAQKNPTAFYLCASGVGGGNQPQHFGDGTRLSIL.